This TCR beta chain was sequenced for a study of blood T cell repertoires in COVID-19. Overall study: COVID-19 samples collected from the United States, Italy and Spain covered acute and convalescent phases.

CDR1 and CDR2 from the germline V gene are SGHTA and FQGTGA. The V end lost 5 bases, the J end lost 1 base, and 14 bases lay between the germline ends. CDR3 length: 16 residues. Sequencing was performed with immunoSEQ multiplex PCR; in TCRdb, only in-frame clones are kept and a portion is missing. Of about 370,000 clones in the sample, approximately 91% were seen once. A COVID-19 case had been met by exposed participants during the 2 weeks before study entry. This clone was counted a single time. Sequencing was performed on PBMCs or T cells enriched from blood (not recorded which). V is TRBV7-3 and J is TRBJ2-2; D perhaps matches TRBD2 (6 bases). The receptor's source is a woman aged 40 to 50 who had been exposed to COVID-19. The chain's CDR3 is CASSERAGLNTGELFF. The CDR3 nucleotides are TGTGCCAGCAGCGAAAGGGCGGGGTTGAACACCGGGGAGCTGTTTTTT.